This TCR beta chain was profiled in a study of cytomegalovirus exposure and HLA in healthy donors (TCRdb year 2017). Context from the whole study: According to a later analysis, the 120 or so validation repertoires were produced on the same platform as the 666 repertoires of the first cohort. The aim of the study was to test whether cataloging public T cell receptors could identify signatures of past pathogen exposure. Along with the roughly 670-subject first cohort, a separate validation cohort of approximately 110 different subjects was used. The study combined high-throughput TCR immunosequencing, statistical association of individual TCRs with disease status, and machine learning to predict cytomegalovirus infection status. Paper-wide results and their limitations: While some public TCRs were present in many individuals, most TCR sequences turned up only very rarely across donors. The study gave a list of under 200 TCR beta chains associated with cytomegalovirus. The validation cohort had no HLA typing available for a later analysis, so co-occurrence within that cohort was assessed over all 120 or so repertoires. Subsequent analysis determined that TCRs grouped into clusters in the first cohort also showed a tendency toward co-occurrence across the 130 or so validation repertoires, and approximately 93% of cluster scores exceeded 0. According to the authors, the approach could potentially be generalized to other disease states and immunological phenotypes. In vitro tests confirmed that three of the cytomegalovirus-associated TCR beta chains recognize cytomegalovirus antigens. The classifier was reported to diagnose cytomegalovirus status with high specificity and sensitivity in both the original and validation cohorts.

About this clone itself: Which antigen it targets is not known. Nothing much larger sits one base from this clone, and base qualities are not available.

The donors belonged to the validation cohort of around 130 subjects, which was separate from the approximately 700-subject first cohort. CDR1 is given as SNHLY and CDR2 as FYNNEI, both from the germline V gene. The CDR3 starts with the cysteine, ends with the phenylalanine, and has 16 residues. This entry keeps only the CDR3 DNA: 48 bases, framed from base 1. Here V drops 5 bases and J drops 2 bases, and the junction holds 3 bases not matched to any gene. Receptor libraries were prepared by the immunoSEQ multiplex PCR assay. As for the authors' bioinformatics: A statistical classification framework was developed to diagnose cytomegalovirus status using the catalog of TCR beta chain sequences. In its TCRdb copy, this immuneACCESS table keeps in-frame sequences only and misses some clones. Where compared with another copy, unresolved V genes explain less than half of these, and the others have no known cause. V and J calls and clone size are those listed in that table; D and trimming were worked out from the DNA. The sample table contains about 160,000 clones; only one count was recorded for approximately 86% of them. 2% to 2.5% of the sample goes to the ten largest clones.

Sequenced sample: PBMCs. This sequence originates from a woman younger than 35 in good health and CMV-seronegative. This sequence uses TRBV2 and TRBJ2-1, with 13 junctional bases fitting TRBD2. The CDR3 is CASSLTSGGAYNEQFF. The nucleotide sequence reads TGTGCCAGCAGTCTTACTAGCGGGGGGGCCTACAATGAGCAGTTCTTC.